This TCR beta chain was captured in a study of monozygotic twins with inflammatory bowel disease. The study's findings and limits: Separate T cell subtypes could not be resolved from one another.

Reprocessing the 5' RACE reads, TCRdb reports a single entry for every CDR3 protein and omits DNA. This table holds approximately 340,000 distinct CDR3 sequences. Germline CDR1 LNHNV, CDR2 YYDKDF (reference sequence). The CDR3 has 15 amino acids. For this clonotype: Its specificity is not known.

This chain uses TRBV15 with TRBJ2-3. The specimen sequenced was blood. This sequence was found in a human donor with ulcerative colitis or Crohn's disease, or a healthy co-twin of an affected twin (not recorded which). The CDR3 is CATSSFVKSTDTQYF.